The 24 T cell receptor beta chains listed next were all sequenced from one sample in a study of blood T cell repertoires in COVID-19 (TCRdb year 2020). Library method: the immunoSEQ multiplex PCR assay. What TCRdb holds here is the immuneACCESS table cut down to in-frame rearrangements. Part of the clones is not present; checked against another copy, under half of the missing clones reflect an unresolved V gene, and the others are unexplained. The sample data list 25,000 to 30,000 clones, and more than 80% of these were observed just once. The top ten clones comprise 2% to 3% of the sample. Sequenced: peripheral blood. These receptors all come from a human donor in a cohort sampled during active COVID-19.

The chain links TRBV9 to TRBJ2-1; 11 nucleotides line up with TRBD2. The germline V gene has CDR1 SGDLS and CDR2 YYNGEE. This CDR3 contains 14 residues. V lost 3 bases to trimming and J lost 9 bases; unmatched junction nucleotides: 5. CDR3 nucleotides: TGTGCCAGCAGCGCTGGACTAGCGGGCGGTGAGCAGTTCTTC. Translation: CASSAGLAGGEQFF.

The gene calls are TRBV27 and TRBJ1-2; D is possibly TRBD1 (6 bases). Trimming removed 2 bases at V and 2 bases at J, with 12 bases between. The CDR3 totals 15 residues. From germline, CDR1 is MNHEY and CDR2 SMNVEV (reference sequence). CDR3 region: CASSLATGLNYGYTF. DNA of the CDR3: TGTGCCAGCAGTTTAGCGACAGGCTTAAACTATGGCTACACCTTC.

V usage is TRBV2 and J usage is TRBJ2-7; 7 bases are a match to TRBD1. CDR1 SNHLY and CDR2 FYNNEI come from the germline V gene. The CDR3 is 15 residues long. V shed 8 bases and J 3 bases; nucleotides not matched to a gene: 13. The CDR3 DNA reads TGTGCCAGCGGGGGCAACCGGGACAGTATCTACGAGCAGTACTTC. Translation: CASGGNRDSIYEQYF.

This chain links TRBV4-1 with TRBJ2-2; maybe TRBD1 (5 bases). From germline, CDR1 is MGHRA and CDR2 YSYEKL. The CDR3 consists of 16 residues. V was shortened by 4 bases and J by 1 base, with 13 bases between the two germline ends. For the CDR3, the DNA is TGCGCCAGCAGCCTCCTAGGGCAGGGGAACACCGGGGAGCTGTTTTTT. Its protein is CASSLLGQGNTGELFF.

CDR3 coding DNA: TGTGCCAGCAGCTTAGGACAGGGCCAAGAGACCCAGTACTTC. Its translation is CASSLGQGQETQYF. The chain recombines TRBV7-8 with TRBJ2-5; the match to TRBD1 covers 7 bases. The CDR3 consists of 14 residues. Germline loops: CDR1 SGHVS, CDR2 FQNEAQ. The trim removed 1 base at V and 1 base at J, leaving 0 bases unmatched.

The V gene is TRBV7-9, the J gene TRBJ2-5; weak D call: TRBD2 (6 bases). V was trimmed by 1 base and J by 5 bases, leaving 17 bases between them. CDR1 is SEHNR and CDR2 is FQNEAQ in the germline V gene (reference sequence). The CDR3 totals 16 residues. In DNA, the CDR3 is TGTGCCAGCAGCTTAGAGAGGTTTCATGGGAGGGAGACCCAGTACTTC. As protein: CASSLERFHGRETQYF.

The gene calls are TRBV11-2 and TRBJ1-2; D might be TRBD1 (6 bases). The CDR3 covers 16 residues. The V gene's germline CDR1 is SGHAT and CDR2 FQNNGV. Trimming took off 5 bases at V and 4 bases at J, with 20 bases between the two ends. The CDR3 nucleotides are TGTGCCAGCAGCCGTCCGGGGGGCAGGGGCTTCTATGGCTACACCTTC. Protein sequence: CASSRPGGRGFYGYTF.

The chain has TRBV11-3 and TRBJ2-3; 8 bases map to TRBD2. Germline CDR1 and CDR2: SGHNT and YENEEA. CDR3 length: 14 amino acids. V shed 3 bases, J shed 3 bases, and the junction held 2 bases outside the gene matches. DNA of the CDR3: TGTGCCAGCAGCTTGGGGACTAGTACAGATACGCAGTATTTT. It encodes CASSLGTSTDTQYF.

This clone occurred a few times. This CDR3 is CASSPPGEYEQYF. CDR3 nucleotide sequence: TGTGCCAGCAGCCCCCCCGGTGAATACGAGCAGTACTTC. V usage is TRBV7-3 and J usage is TRBJ2-7; D call uncertain. The germline V gene has CDR1 SGHTA and CDR2 FQGTGA. Trimming pared 5 bases from V and 4 bases from J, leaving 12 bases between. There are 13 residues in the CDR3.

This chain joins TRBV29-1 and TRBJ2-3; no clear D gene. Germline CDR1 reads SQVTM; CDR2 reads ANQGSEA. The CDR3 covers 12 residues. Trimming removed 4 bases at V and 1 base at J, with 6 bases between. CDR3 nucleotides: TGCAGCGTTGTGAGAGGCACAGATACGCAGTATTTT. This sequence encodes CSVVRGTDTQYF.

This chain connects TRBV5-5 to TRBJ2-4, with D possibly TRBD2 on 5 matching bases. Looked up from germline, CDR1 is SGHKS and CDR2 is YYEKEE (reference sequence). CDR3 length: 16 residues. V lost 5 bases, J lost 4 bases, and 19 bases lay in between. The CDR3 sequence is CASSAGGRSQKNIQYF. The CDR3 nucleotides read TGTGCCAGCAGTGCGGGCGGCAGGTCCCAGAAAAACATTCAGTACTTC.

This clone was counted a few times. The V and J genes are TRBV5-1 and TRBJ2-7; TRBD1 is a possible D gene (6 bases). This CDR3 spans 15 amino acids. In germline, CDR1 is SGHRS, CDR2 YFSETQ. Deletions cut 1 base from V and 4 bases from J, with 15 bases between. The CDR3 reads CASSLQTGSVYEQYF. CDR3 sequence (DNA): TGCGCCAGCAGCTTGCAAACAGGGAGCGTTTACGAGCAGTACTTC.

The chain employs TRBV4-1 and TRBJ2-1; TRBD2 matches at 10 bases. The V gene's germline CDR1 is MGHRA and CDR2 YSYEKL. The CDR3 length is 16 residues. The J segment lost 12 bases and the V segment lost 0 bases, leaving 11 bases of the junction unmatched. CDR3 DNA sequence: TGCGCCAGCAGCCAAGATGTAGGGACTAGCGTTGCTGGGCAGTTCTTC. This codes for CASSQDVGTSVAGQFF.

The chain has TRBV7-2 and TRBJ1-1; 7 bases fit TRBD1. After removal of 5 bases from V and 2 bases from J, the junction contained 5 bases not matched to a gene. CDR1 is SGHTA, CDR2 FQGNSA, per germline. This CDR3 has 14 amino acids. CDR3 amino acids: CASSPTGYNTEAFF. The CDR3 nucleotides are TGTGCCAGCAGCCCGACAGGGTACAACACTGAAGCTTTCTTT.

This clone was detected once. The V gene is TRBV18, the J gene TRBJ1-1, with D tentatively TRBD1 (5 bases). Germline V gene data show CDR1 as KGHSH and CDR2 as LQKENI. Trimming took off 3 bases at V and 3 bases at J, with 35 bases between the two ends. The CDR3 loop spans 22 amino acids. Here the CDR3 DNA reads TGTGCCAGCTCACCGCACCAGAGGGGAGGAGGTGGGTGGTCTCCTCCGGACACTGAAGCTTTCTTT. The encoded protein is CASSPHQRGGGGWSPPDTEAFF. Combining the CDR3 with reference TRBV18 and TRBJ1-1 gives the whole variable domain NAGVMQNPRHLVRRRGQEARLRCSPMKGHSHVYWYRQLPEEGLKFMVYLQKENIIDESGMPKERFSAEFPKEGPSILRIQQVVRGDSAAYFCASSPHQRGGGGWSPPDTEAFFGQGTRLTVV.

The chain is built from TRBV5-1 and TRBJ2-6, with TRBD2 identical over 8 bases. The CDR3 runs 17 residues. Germline CDR1 SGHRS, CDR2 YFSETQ. J was trimmed by 0 bases and V by 0 bases; bases with no gene match: 2. CDR3 sequence reads: CASSLAGGVSGANVLTF. The CDR3 DNA reads TGCGCCAGCAGCTTGGCCGGGGGGGTCTCTGGGGCCAACGTCCTGACTTTC.

The count of this clone is one. The rearrangement links TRBV19 to TRBJ2-5, with 7 bases aligning to TRBD2. J gave up 12 bases and V 6 bases, and 13 bases lay outside the gene matches. The CDR3 is made up of 13 amino acids. Germline lookup yields CDR1 LNHDA and CDR2 SQIVND (reference sequence). The CDR3 reads CASSTPAGLGKYF. The DNA for the CDR3 is TGTGCCAGTAGCACCCCGGCTGGACTAGGGAAGTACTTC.

This rearrangement joins TRBV2 to TRBJ1-2; 9 positions agree with TRBD1. The germline V gene has CDR1 SNHLY and CDR2 FYNNEI. Unmatched junction bases numbered 12, after V lost 11 bases and J lost 8 bases. The CDR3 contains 13 residues. CDR3 DNA: TGTGCCGGTCAAGAGACAGGGGGGGGCGGCTACACCTTC. This gives the protein CAGQETGGGGYTF.

The chain couples TRBV18 to TRBJ2-5; TRBD2 might be the D (6 bases). Germline V gives CDR1 KGHSH, CDR2 LQKENI. The CDR3 covers 15 residues. Trimming pared 2 bases from V and 2 bases from J, leaving 12 bases between. CDR3 in DNA: TGTGCCAGCTCACCATCCAACGGACTACAAGAGACCCAGTACTTC. Amino acid sequence: CASSPSNGLQETQYF. Full variable domain (remainder filled in from reference TRBV18 and TRBJ2-5): NAGVMQNPRHLVRRRGQEARLRCSPMKGHSHVYWYRQLPEEGLKFMVYLQKENIIDESGMPKERFSAEFPKEGPSILRIQQVVRGDSAAYFCASSPSNGLQETQYFGPGTRLLVL.

In its sample, this clone was seen once. The V call is TRBV18, the J call TRBJ2-3, with 11 bases matching TRBD2. In germline, CDR1 is KGHSH, CDR2 LQKENI. The CDR3 consists of 16 residues. J lost 2 bases, V lost 2 bases, and 3 bases had no gene match. The CDR3 nucleotides are TGTGCCAGCTCACCATTGACTAGCGGGACCACAGATACGCAGTATTTT. This encodes CASSPLTSGTTDTQYF.

The chain joins TRBV3-1 (or the pseudogene TRBV3-2) to TRBJ1-1, with D tentatively TRBD1 (5 bases). The V gene lost 0 bases and the J gene lost 7 bases, with 15 bases spanning the gap. CDR3 length: 15 residues. CDR1 is LGHDT, CDR2 YNNKEL, per germline (reference sequence). CDR3 nucleotides: TGTGCCAGCAGCCAAGATCTAGTGGGAGGGGATGAAGCTTTCTTT. Its protein product is CASSQDLVGGDEAFF.

CDR3 nucleotides: TGTGCCAGCAGCGGACAGGGGAGGTCTGTTAATGAAAAACTGTTTTTT. Translating it yields CASSGQGRSVNEKLFF. The chain is built from TRBV7-8 and TRBJ1-4; 9 bases agree with TRBD1. The CDR3 contains 16 residues. The germline V gene encodes CDR1 SGHVS and CDR2 FQNEAQ. V lost 5 bases and J lost 4; bases outside the gene matches: 8.

J is TRBJ1-1 and V is TRBV6-5; D possibly corresponds to TRBD1 (6 bases). Germline V gene lookup returns CDR1 MNHEY and CDR2 SVGAGI. Trimming took 7 bases from V and 3 from J, leaving 9 bases between them. The CDR3 runs to 12 residues. The CDR3 protein is CASTRQDTEAFF. In nucleotides, the CDR3 is TGTGCCAGCACCCGACAGGACACTGAAGCTTTCTTT.

The rearrangement links TRBV7-2 to TRBJ2-5; TRBD2 matches 7 bases. The J segment lost 2 bases and the V segment lost 5 bases, leaving 11 bases of the junction unmatched. This CDR3 spans 16 amino acids. Germline-derived CDR1 and CDR2 are SGHTA and FQGNSA. CDR3 sequence: CASSPLAASGQETQYF. The CDR3 DNA reads as TGTGCCAGCAGCCCGTTGGCCGCTAGCGGACAAGAGACCCAGTACTTC.